A single sample gave rise to the 32 T cell receptor beta chains below, sequenced in a study of long-term antiretroviral therapy in people with HIV. Survey level was the resolution at which the v3.0 immunoSEQ assay ran. Libraries were prepared by immunoSEQ multiplex PCR; TCRdb keeps only in-frame clonotypes and omits some of them. The sample records under 35,000 clones, about 93% being singletons. Here the sequenced sample was unsorted PBMCs, taken approximately 5 years after starting antiretroviral therapy. Every receptor here comes from a woman aged 50 to 60 with HIV.

The chain couples TRBV18 to TRBJ2-2, with D possibly matching TRBD2 (6 bases). This CDR3 is 17 amino acids long. V was clipped by 4 bases and J by 4 bases, with 19 bases between them. Germline lookup yields CDR1 KGHSH and CDR2 LQKENI. The CDR3 region has the DNA TGTGCCAGCTCACGCGGGGTCAACCCGAAGACCACCGGGGAGCTGTTTTTT. It is translated as CASSRGVNPKTTGELFF.

J is TRBJ2-5 and V is TRBV5-1; D is undetermined. Trimming cost V 0 bases and J 4 bases, with 16 bases left between them. Germline V CDR1 and CDR2: SGHRS, YFSETQ. The CDR3 consists of 16 residues. CDR3 in DNA: TGCGCCAGCAGCTTGGGCCCGCTCATAGGCGGAGAGACCCAGTACTTC. Translation: CASSLGPLIGGETQYF.

J is TRBJ1-1 and V is TRBV7-3; D remains ambiguous. The CDR3 spans 12 residues. V was clipped by 3 bases and J by 0 bases, with 2 bases between them. Germline assignment: CDR1 SGHTA and CDR2 FQGTGA. The CDR3 loop reads CASSFLNTEAFF. DNA for the CDR3: TGTGCCAGCAGCTTTTTGAACACTGAAGCTTTCTTT.

The rearrangement joins TRBV19 to TRBJ1-5; 9 bases agree with TRBD1. This CDR3 spans 16 amino acids. From germline, CDR1 is LNHDA and CDR2 SQIVND (reference sequence). V trimming: 6 bases; J trimming: 3 bases; junction bases outside the gene matches: 9. CDR3 loop: CASSPLDRGANQPQHF. The CDR3 DNA is TGTGCCAGTAGCCCCCTCGACAGGGGGGCCAATCAGCCCCAGCATTTT.

V and J are TRBV7-2 and TRBJ1-2; a weak D match, TRBD1 (6 bases). Germline CDR1 is SGHTA and CDR2 is FQGNSA. V was clipped by 1 base and J by 4 bases, with 13 bases between them. This CDR3 has 15 residues. The CDR3 here is CASSLEQGIPYGYTF. Here the CDR3 DNA reads TGTGCCAGCAGCTTAGAACAGGGAATCCCCTATGGCTACACCTTC.

The genes are TRBV9 and TRBJ2-7, with TRBD1 matching over 9 bases. The V gene's germline CDR1 is SGDLS and CDR2 YYNGEE. The CDR3 has 16 amino acids. The J segment lost 5 bases and the V segment lost 3 bases, leaving 12 bases of the junction unmatched. The CDR3 nucleotides are TGTGCCAGCAGCGAACTACCGGGGACAGGGATACACGAGCAGTACTTC. Translated: CASSELPGTGIHEQYF.

The chain couples TRBV6-5 to TRBJ1-2; weak D call: TRBD1 (5 bases). Germline lookup yields CDR1 MNHEY and CDR2 SVGAGI. This CDR3 comprises 13 residues. The germline V and J ends were trimmed by 4 bases and 4 bases, with 10 bases remaining between them. This chain's CDR3 is CASSSGPVYGYTF. The DNA for the CDR3 is TGTGCCAGCAGTTCGGGACCGGTCTATGGCTACACCTTC.

The chain links TRBV10-2 to TRBJ1-2, with D unresolved. The germline CDR1 and CDR2 sequences are WSHSY and SAAADI. Trimming removed 0 bases at V and 0 bases at J, with 5 bases between. The CDR3 has 14 residues. CDR3 coding DNA: TGCGCCAGCAGTGAGTCTTGGGCTAACTATGGCTACACCTTC. Translating gives CASSESWANYGYTF.

V is TRBV5-6 and J is TRBJ1-6; 10 positions agree with TRBD1. The CDR3 has 16 residues. Unmatched junction bases numbered 7, after V lost 4 bases and J lost 6 bases. Germline V gene lookup returns CDR1 SGHDT and CDR2 YYEEEE. The CDR3 loop is CASSVDRGLSNSPLHF. Written as DNA, the CDR3 is TGTGCCAGCAGCGTAGACAGGGGGCTATCTAATTCACCCCTCCACTTT.

CDR3 residues: CASSIASGAGELFF. The CDR3 coding sequence is TGTGCCAGTAGTATCGCTAGCGGGGCCGGGGAGCTGTTTTTT. The genes are TRBV19 and TRBJ2-2; the match to TRBD2 covers 9 bases. Germline assignment: CDR1 LNHDA and CDR2 SQIVND (reference sequence). This CDR3 has 14 amino acids. V was pared by 3 bases and J by 6 bases, with 2 bases of the junction left unmatched. The complete variable domain, with remaining parts taken from reference TRBV19 and TRBJ2-2, reads DGGITQSPKYLFRKEGQNVTLSCEQNLNHDAMYWYRQDPGQGLRLIYYSQIVNDFQKGDIAEGYSVSREKKESFPLTVTSAQKNPTAFYLCASSIASGAGELFFGEGSRLTVL.

The V and J genes are TRBV19 and TRBJ1-5; TRBD1 aligns across 11 bases. CDR1 LNHDA and CDR2 SQIVND come from the germline V gene (reference sequence). CDR3 size: 19 residues. The V and J ends lost 5 bases and 0 bases, in that order; junction bases with no gene match: 12. As DNA, the CDR3 is TGTGCCAGTAGTGACCCTTGGACAGGGGGCCCTTATAGCAATCAGCCCCAGCATTTT. Translated, it gives CASSDPWTGGPYSNQPQHF.

This clone was seen just once. V gene TRBV5-8 combines with J gene TRBJ2-2; 8 positions agree with TRBD1. J lost 5 bases, V lost 4 bases, and 7 bases had no gene match. The length of the CDR3 is 15 residues. The V gene's germline CDR1 is SGHTS and CDR2 YDEGEE. The CDR3 DNA sequence: TGTGCCAGCAGCCCAAGACAGGGGAAGACCGGGGAGCTGTTTTTT. This translates into CASSPRQGKTGELFF.

The chain carries TRBV2 and TRBJ2-5; 13 bases are a match to TRBD2. The CDR3 contains 15 residues. Per germline, CDR1 SNHLY and CDR2 FYNNEI. V was clipped by 5 bases and J by 4 bases; unmatched bases: 4. This CDR3 is CASSPTSGGIETQYF. In DNA form, the CDR3 reads TGTGCCAGCAGTCCGACTAGCGGGGGGATAGAGACCCAGTACTTC. Using reference TRBV2 and TRBJ2-5 for the parts outside the CDR3, the full variable domain is EPEVTQTPSHQVTQMGQEVILRCVPISNHLYFYWYRQILGQKVEFLVSFYNNEISEKSEIFDDQFSVERPDGSNFTLKIRSTKLEDSAMYFCASSPTSGGIETQYFGPGTRLLVL.

The chain couples TRBV5-8 to TRBJ2-1, with 9 bases matching TRBD2. From germline, CDR1 is SGHTS and CDR2 YDEGEE. The CDR3 sequence is 16 residues long. V trimming: 4 bases; J trimming: 3 bases; junction bases outside the gene matches: 8. The CDR3: CASSTSTSGHYNEQFF. Written as DNA, the CDR3 is TGTGCCAGCAGCACCTCGACTAGCGGACACTACAATGAGCAGTTCTTC.

The rearrangement links TRBV9 to TRBJ2-6, with TRBD1 as a possible D gene (5 bases). Germline V CDR1 and CDR2: SGDLS, YYNGEE. The CDR3 consists of 16 residues. Between the trimmed V and J ends, which lost 7 bases and 0 bases, there was a span of 14 bases. The CDR3 coding sequence is TGTGCCAGCGGTCAAGGGGCCCACTCTGGGGCCAACGTCCTGACTTTC. Translating gives CASGQGAHSGANVLTF.

CDR3: CASSYSIETQYF. In DNA form, the CDR3 reads TGTGCCAGCAGTTACTCCATCGAGACCCAGTACTTC. The chain has TRBV6-6 and TRBJ2-5; D unclear. CDR3 length equals 12 residues. In germline, CDR1 is MNHNY, CDR2 SVGAGI (reference sequence). Trimming left V 0 bases short and J 5 bases short, with 4 bases between.

The chain links TRBV27 to TRBJ1-1; D may be TRBD1 (5 bases). Trimming took off 3 bases at V and 4 bases at J, with 12 bases between the two ends. Germline assignment: CDR1 MNHEY and CDR2 SMNVEV (reference sequence). CDR3 length equals 14 residues. CDR3 nucleotides: TGTGCCAGCAGTTTCAGGGTAGCTCGCACTGAAGCTTTCTTT. Protein sequence: CASSFRVARTEAFF.

The J gene is TRBJ2-5, the V gene TRBV11-2; 9 positions agree with TRBD1. The trim removed 6 bases at V and 5 bases at J, leaving 13 bases unmatched. In germline, CDR1 is SGHAT, CDR2 FQNNGV. CDR3 length: 16 residues. The CDR3 protein is CASRLYGDRDGETQYF. In DNA form, the CDR3 reads TGTGCCAGCAGATTATACGGGGACAGGGACGGGGAGACCCAGTACTTC.

The chain carries TRBV6-5 and TRBJ2-1; D is unclear. CDR1 is MNHEY and CDR2 is SVGAGI in the germline V gene. Deletions cut 2 bases from V and 0 bases from J, with 11 bases between. The CDR3 covers 16 residues. The CDR3 DNA reads TGTGCCAGCAGTTACGCCCCTTGGAGCTCCTACAATGAGCAGTTCTTC. It specifies CASSYAPWSSYNEQFF.

CDR3 residues: CASSQGGGFQYF. The DNA for the CDR3 is TGTGCCAGCAGCCAAGGAGGGGGCTTCCAGTACTTC. This chain uses TRBV6-6 with TRBJ2-7; the D gene is possibly TRBD1 (7 bases). V gave up 6 bases and J gave up 10 bases, with 16 bases separating them. Germline V gives CDR1 MNHNY, CDR2 SVGAGI (reference sequence). This CDR3 spans 12 amino acids.

The V gene is TRBV4-3, the J gene TRBJ1-6; D may be TRBD1 (5 bases). Trimming shortened V by 2 bases and J by 8 bases, and 13 bases separated the two germline ends. The CDR3 spans 15 residues. CDR1 and CDR2 (germline): LGHNA, YSLEER. The CDR3 DNA reads TGCGCCAGCAGCCAATCCAGGGACCTTGATTCACCCCTCCACTTT. Encoded protein: CASSQSRDLDSPLHF.

The V and J genes are TRBV4-2 and TRBJ2-5, with a weak D call TRBD1 (7 bases). V lost 1 base, J lost 4 bases, and 16 bases lay in between. Germline V gene sequence: CDR1 LGHNA, CDR2 YNFKEQ. The length of the CDR3 is 16 residues. The CDR3 nucleotides are TGTGCCAGCAGCCAAGGTTCAGGGGGGAGGATAGAGACCCAGTACTTC. Translating gives CASSQGSGGRIETQYF.

V and J are TRBV29-1 and TRBJ1-5, with a possible D match to TRBD1 (5 bases). The V gene's germline CDR1 is SQVTM and CDR2 ANQGSEA. The CDR3 loop spans 13 amino acids. V dropped 5 bases and J dropped 3 bases, with 11 bases sitting between them. The CDR3 sequence: CSVKTDPNQPQHF. The CDR3 DNA follows: TGCAGCGTTAAGACAGATCCCAATCAGCCCCAGCATTTT.

The rearrangement joins TRBV15 to TRBJ2-5; D is perhaps TRBD1 (6 bases). Trimming cost V 2 bases and J 3 bases, with 13 bases left between them. The CDR3 consists of 15 residues. CDR1 and CDR2 from the germline V gene are LNHNV and YYDKDF (reference sequence). CDR3 loop: CATSRNTGSKETQYF. For the CDR3, the DNA is TGTGCCACCAGCAGAAATACAGGGAGTAAAGAGACCCAGTACTTC. Full variable domain (remainder filled in from reference TRBV15 and TRBJ2-5): DAMVIQNPRYQVTQFGKPVTLSCSQTLNHNVMYWYQQKSSQAPKLLFHYYDKDFNNEADTPDNFQSRRPNTSFCFLDIRSPGLGDTAMYLCATSRNTGSKETQYFGPGTRLLVL.

This sequence joins TRBV11-2 and TRBJ1-2; 11 nucleotides align to TRBD1. V trimming: 1 base; J trimming: 4 bases; junction bases outside the gene matches: 2. The CDR3 extends over 15 amino acids. The germline V gene encodes CDR1 SGHAT and CDR2 FQNNGV. The CDR3, as DNA: TGTGCCAGCAGCTTAGGGACAGGGGGCCCCTATGGCTACACCTTC. Its translation is CASSLGTGGPYGYTF. The variable domain in full, completed from reference TRBV11-2 and TRBJ1-2, reads EAGVAQSPRYKIIEKRQSVAFWCNPISGHATLYWYQQILGQGPKLLIQFQNNGVVDDSQLPKDRFSAERLKGVDSTLKIQPAKLEDSAVYLCASSLGTGGPYGYTFGSGTRLTVV.

This clone was observed a few times. The chain recombines TRBV6-1 with TRBJ1-2, with a tentative D call TRBD1 (5 bases). CDR3 size: 17 residues. The germline V gene encodes CDR1 MNHNS and CDR2 SASEGT. Trimming removed 3 bases at V and 4 bases at J, with 21 bases between. The CDR3: CASSDRQWDPYGYGYTF. The CDR3 nucleotides read TGTGCCAGCAGTGACCGACAGTGGGACCCGTATGGCTATGGCTACACCTTC.

J is TRBJ2-3 and V is TRBV5-1; no definite D call. Germline lookup yields CDR1 SGHRS and CDR2 YFSETQ. The CDR3 contains 15 residues. V was cut by 0 bases and J by 6 bases, with 14 bases left in between. The CDR3 nucleotides read TGCGCCAGCAGCTTGGCGGGTAACCCTGAGGATACGCAGTATTTT. Amino acids: CASSLAGNPEDTQYF. The entire variable domain, with the rest obtained from reference TRBV5-1 and TRBJ2-3, is as follows: KAGVTQTPRYLIKTRGQQVTLSCSPISGHRSVSWYQQTPGQGLQFLFEYFSETQRNKGNFPGRFSGRQFSNSRSEMNVSTLELGDSALYLCASSLAGNPEDTQYFGPGTRLTVL.

This chain uses TRBV9 with TRBJ2-7; 7 bases map to TRBD1. Germline CDR1 is SGDLS and CDR2 is YYNGEE. The CDR3 has 13 residues. The trim removed 3 bases at V and 3 bases at J, leaving 3 bases unmatched. In nucleotides, the CDR3 is TGTGCCAGCAGCGGGGACAGCGACTACGAGCAGTACTTC. It translates to CASSGDSDYEQYF.

This clone was seen once. The chain combines TRBV30 with TRBJ1-2; no firm D call. This CDR3 is 12 amino acids long. In germline, CDR1 is GTSNPN, CDR2 SVGIG (reference sequence). The V end was cut by 1 base, the J end by 8 bases, with 11 bases between. CDR3 residues: CAWSDRFRGYTF. DNA for the CDR3: TGTGCCTGGAGTGACCGCTTTCGGGGCTACACCTTC.

For this clone: The same CDR3 is also encoded by other DNA sequences in this sample. The chain recombines TRBV5-1 with TRBJ2-7, with D possibly being TRBD2 (6 bases). Germline-derived CDR1 and CDR2 are SGHRS and YFSETQ. Trimming took off 0 bases at V and 2 bases at J, with 12 bases between the two ends. CDR3 length equals 15 residues. The CDR3 loop reads CASSLDGGGTYEQYF. The CDR3 region has the DNA TGCGCCAGCAGCTTGGACGGCGGAGGGACCTACGAGCAGTACTTC.

The chain recombines TRBV11-3 with TRBJ2-7; D is unclear. The CDR3 consists of 12 residues. Per the germline V gene, CDR1 is SGHNT and CDR2 is YENEEA. V lost 5 bases, J lost 2 bases, and 7 bases lay in between. The CDR3 nucleotides are TGTGCCAGCAGCAAAGAGACCTACGAGCAGTACTTC. Translating gives CASSKETYEQYF.

The V gene is TRBV19, the J gene TRBJ2-1; TRBD1 aligns across 8 bases. Germline-derived CDR1 and CDR2 are LNHDA and SQIVND (reference sequence). J gave up 0 bases and V 4 bases, and 2 bases lay outside the gene matches. The CDR3 is made up of 15 amino acids. The CDR3 spells CASSRDRSSYNEQFF. CDR3 in DNA: TGTGCCAGTAGTAGGGACAGGAGCTCCTACAATGAGCAGTTCTTC.